This T cell receptor (beta chain) was sequenced during a study of blood T cells in healthy people across ages. Remarks on this clonotype: Antigen unknown.

The study, taken as a whole, reports: More naive CD4+ cells and higher diversity marked long-lived donors relative to aged donors. The unsorted PBMCs prevented any conclusive comparison of naive versus antigen-experienced cells.

Each donor's blood draw was roughly 10 milliliters of peripheral blood. No fewer than 7 million PBMCs went into each sample. A J-beta primer mix and a sample-barcoded 5' primer were used in a second PCR of about 7 to 12 cycles. Using its own MiXCR run on the 5' RACE reads, TCRdb lists one record per CDR3 protein. This table holds hundreds of thousands of distinct CDR3 sequences, roughly 64% found once. The sequenced sample consisted of blood. The TCR sequence derives from a man younger than 40 in good health.

The DNA of the CDR3 is TGTGCCAGCAGTTTGGCCACGACAGGGGACTATGGCTACACCTTC. It codes for CASSLATTGDYGYTF. This chain links TRBV12-3 or TRBV12-4 with TRBJ1-2, with TRBD1 matching over 8 bases. Trimming removed 3 bases from V and 3 bases from J; junction bases left unmatched: 6. CDR3 size: 15 residues.